A selection of T cell receptor beta chains follows, all from one sample in a study of blood T cell repertoires in COVID-19. The protocol was immunoSEQ multiplex PCR, while the TCRdb copy is restricted to in-frame clones and leaves out a portion. The table has some 330,000 clones, about 92% seen once. The sample taken for sequencing was PBMCs or T cells enriched from blood (not recorded which). Receptors originate from a woman aged 25 to 39 who had recovered from COVID-19. Both conserved end residues are part of each CDR3. A D gene is named only where the DNA matches it firmly. Only part of the rows carry a size: once, few, many, or a class if the clone is expanded.

-	TRBV7-9	-	TRBJ1-1	TGTGCCAGCAGCTTAAGGGGGAACACTGAAGCTTTCTTT	CASSLRGNTEAFF
-	TRBV21-1	-	TRBJ1-5	TGTGCCAGCAGCAAAAATAACAAAAATAGCAATCAGCCCCAGCATTTT	CASSKNNKNSNQPQHF
-	TRBV28	TRBD1	TRBJ1-3	TGTGCCAGCAGTGGGACAGTGCGCTCTGGAAACACCATATATTTT	CASSGTVRSGNTIYF
-	TRBV29-1	TRBD2	TRBJ2-7	TGCAGCGTTGTAGGGACTAACTACGAGCAGTACTTC	CSVVGTNYEQYF
-	TRBV24-1	TRBD1	TRBJ2-1	TGTGCCACCAGTTTTACAGGGGTAATCGATGAGCAGTTCTTC	CATSFTGVIDEQFF
-	TRBV15	TRBD1	TRBJ1-6	TGTGCCACCAGCAGCGACAGGGGGTCGGGGGGCAATTCACCCCTCCACTTT	CATSSDRGSGGNSPLHF
-	TRBV18	TRBD1	TRBJ1-2	TGTGCCAGCTCACCATCGGGACAGGGGGCGAATGGCTACACCTTC	CASSPSGQGANGYTF
-	TRBV28	-	TRBJ1-6	TGTGCCAGCAGTTTATCGGGCAGGGTAGGCTCCTATAATTCACCCCTCCACTTT	CASSLSGRVGSYNSPLHF
once	TRBV9	TRBD1	TRBJ1-2	TGTGCCAGCAGCACCCGGACAGGGGGCGCTGATGGCTACACCTTC	CASSTRTGGADGYTF
-	TRBV4-3	-	TRBJ2-3	TGCGCCAGCAGCCAAGATAATTGGAGGAGCGGCACAGATACGCAGTATTTT	CASSQDNWRSGTDTQYF
-	TRBV5-1	-	TRBJ1-6	TGCGCCAGCAGCTTGAAAGCAGGGGATTCACCCCTCCACTTT	CASSLKAGDSPLHF
-	TRBV19	TRBD1	TRBJ1-2	TGTGCCAGTAGTCAGGGACAGCGCGGCTACACCTTC	CASSQGQRGYTF
-	TRBV20-1	TRBD1	TRBJ1-2	TGCAGTGCCCCACAGGGGCATGGCTACACCTTC	CSAPQGHGYTF
-	TRBV9	TRBD2	TRBJ2-1	TGTGCCAGCAGCGCATCCGGGACTATTTCAGGGCAGTTCTTC	CASSASGTISGQFF
-	TRBV11-2	-	TRBJ1-6	TGTGCCAGCAGCCCCTGGGGGGGTGGTTCACCCCTCCACTTT	CASSPWGGGSPLHF
-	TRBV27	-	TRBJ2-7	TGTGCCAGCACCACCTTGCGTAACCGGGTCTCGACCTACGAGCAGTACTTC	CASTTLRNRVSTYEQYF
-	TRBV19	-	TRBJ1-3	TGTGCCAGTAGTACCCCGTTCGGGAGGAGCTCTGGAAACACCATATATTTT	CASSTPFGRSSGNTIYF
once	TRBV7-2	-	TRBJ1-1	TGTGCCAGCAGGAAGGACCTGGCCGGGGACACTGAAGCTTTCTTT	CASRKDLAGDTEAFF
-	TRBV27	-	TRBJ1-3	TGTGCCAGCAGTTTAGGGGCAGGCCGAAACACCATATATTTT	CASSLGAGRNTIYF
once	TRBV28	-	TRBJ2-5	TGTGCCAGCAGTCCACCCACGGGGAGAGAGACCCAGTACTTC	CASSPPTGRETQYF
-	TRBV11-2	TRBD1	TRBJ1-4	TGTGCCAGCAGCTTCGGGACAGCCTCCGGAAAACTGTTTTTT	CASSFGTASGKLFF
-	TRBV4-3	-	TRBJ2-2	TGCGCCAGCAGCCAAGAGGTCGGGGGATCGGGCGGGGAGCTGTTTTTT	CASSQEVGGSGGELFF
-	TRBV25-1	-	TRBJ1-2	TGTGCCAGCTTTTCAGGATACTATGGCTACACCTTC	CASFSGYYGYTF
-	TRBV10-3	-	TRBJ2-7	TGTGCCATCAGTGCAGCCTACGAGCAGTACTTC	CAISAAYEQYF
-	TRBV13	-	TRBJ1-3	TGTGCCAGCAGCGGAGATCAGGGACAAATGTACTCTGGAAACACCATATATTTT	CASSGDQGQMYSGNTIYF
-	TRBV5-1	-	TRBJ2-2	TGCGCCAGCAGCGCGGCGAACACCGGGGAGCTGTTTTTT	CASSAANTGELFF
-	TRBV7-3	TRBD2	TRBJ2-3	TGTGCCAGCAGCCCTGCTAGCGGGGGGGTGGTTACGCAGTATTTT	CASSPASGGVVTQYF
-	TRBV11-2	-	TRBJ2-3	TGTGCCAGCAGCCGAAACCCGGGGAACACAGATACGCAGTATTTT	CASSRNPGNTDTQYF
once	TRBV7-9	-	TRBJ1-2	TGTGCCAGCAGCTTAGCGTCGGGGACTTACGAATATGGCTACACCTTC	CASSLASGTYEYGYTF
-	TRBV10-3	-	TRBJ2-1	TGTGCCATCAGTGGGGGGGACCAATCCTACAATGAGCAGTTCTTC	CAISGGDQSYNEQFF
-	TRBV28	TRBD2	TRBJ2-7	TGTGCCAGCAGTACCTCTTTAGGGACTAGCGGCAGTCCCTCCTACGAGCAGTACTTC	CASSTSLGTSGSPSYEQYF
-	TRBV28	-	TRBJ2-5	TGTGCCAGCAGTTTCCTTTCCAGTTCCCAGTACTTC	CASSFLSSSQYF
-	TRBV7-9	TRBD2	TRBJ2-3	TGTGCCAGCAGCGTTAGCGGGCGCAGCACAGATACGCAGTATTTT	CASSVSGRSTDTQYF
once	TRBV11-2	TRBD1	TRBJ1-1	TGTGCCAGCAGCTTAGGGACAGGTGTGACTGAAGCTTTCTTT	CASSLGTGVTEAFF
few	TRBV5-4	-	TRBJ2-5	TGTGCCAGCAGCCCAGGGTCGGGCCTCCAAGAGACCCAGTACTTC	CASSPGSGLQETQYF
-	TRBV4-1	-	TRBJ1-6	TGCGCCAGCAGCCAAGAGACAGCTAATTCACCCCTCCACTTT	CASSQETANSPLHF
-	TRBV21-1	-	TRBJ1-1	TGTGCCAGCAGCAAGGGGACAGGGGGGTCTGAAGCTTTCTTT	CASSKGTGGSEAFF
-	TRBV7-9	TRBD2	TRBJ2-1	TGTGCCAGCAGCTTGAGAGCGGGAGGTTCCTACAATGAGCAGTTCTTC	CASSLRAGGSYNEQFF
-	TRBV7-2	TRBD1	TRBJ2-4	TGTGCCAGCAGCCCCCAGACAGGGGTTAACATTCAGTACTTC	CASSPQTGVNIQYF
once	TRBV29-1	-	TRBJ1-2	TGCAGCGTTGCCTTACATGACAGCGAACGTAACTATGGCTACACCTTC	CSVALHDSERNYGYTF
-	TRBV18	TRBD1	TRBJ2-7	TGTGCCAGCTCACCGACGACAGGGGTCTCCTACGAGCAGTACTTC	CASSPTTGVSYEQYF
-	TRBV2	-	TRBJ1-6	TGTGCCAGCACCAGGGATTCACCCCTCCACTTT	CASTRDSPLHF
-	TRBV20-1	-	TRBJ2-1	TGCAGTGCTAGTAGCCCCACCTACTTCTCCTACAATGAGCAGTTCTTC	CSASSPTYFSYNEQFF
-	TRBV2	-	TRBJ2-3	TGTGCCAGCAGCGCTAACAGCGGGACAGATACGCAGTATTTT	CASSANSGTDTQYF
-	TRBV11-3	TRBD1	TRBJ2-1	TGTGCCAGCAGCTTAGATTTAGTAGGACAGGGGCCGGACAATGAGCAGTTCTTC	CASSLDLVGQGPDNEQFF
-	TRBV6-6	TRBD1	TRBJ2-3	TGTGCCAGCAGTCGATCGCCGGGACAGGCCAGTGCAGATACGCAGTATTTT	CASSRSPGQASADTQYF